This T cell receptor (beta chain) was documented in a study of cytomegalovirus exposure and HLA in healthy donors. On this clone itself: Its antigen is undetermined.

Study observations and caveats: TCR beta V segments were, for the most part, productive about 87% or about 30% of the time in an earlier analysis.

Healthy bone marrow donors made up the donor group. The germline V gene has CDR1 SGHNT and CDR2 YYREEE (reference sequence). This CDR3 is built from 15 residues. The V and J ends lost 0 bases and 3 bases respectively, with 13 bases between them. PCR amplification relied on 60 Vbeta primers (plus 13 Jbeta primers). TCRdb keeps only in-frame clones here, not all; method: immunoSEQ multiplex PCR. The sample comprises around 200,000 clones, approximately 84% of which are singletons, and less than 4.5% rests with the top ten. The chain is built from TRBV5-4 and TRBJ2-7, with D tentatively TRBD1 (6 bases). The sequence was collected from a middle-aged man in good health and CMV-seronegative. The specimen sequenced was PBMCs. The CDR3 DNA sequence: TGTGCCAGCAGCTTGGGGATGGACAGCCTCTACGAGCAGTACTTC. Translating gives CASSLGMDSLYEQYF.